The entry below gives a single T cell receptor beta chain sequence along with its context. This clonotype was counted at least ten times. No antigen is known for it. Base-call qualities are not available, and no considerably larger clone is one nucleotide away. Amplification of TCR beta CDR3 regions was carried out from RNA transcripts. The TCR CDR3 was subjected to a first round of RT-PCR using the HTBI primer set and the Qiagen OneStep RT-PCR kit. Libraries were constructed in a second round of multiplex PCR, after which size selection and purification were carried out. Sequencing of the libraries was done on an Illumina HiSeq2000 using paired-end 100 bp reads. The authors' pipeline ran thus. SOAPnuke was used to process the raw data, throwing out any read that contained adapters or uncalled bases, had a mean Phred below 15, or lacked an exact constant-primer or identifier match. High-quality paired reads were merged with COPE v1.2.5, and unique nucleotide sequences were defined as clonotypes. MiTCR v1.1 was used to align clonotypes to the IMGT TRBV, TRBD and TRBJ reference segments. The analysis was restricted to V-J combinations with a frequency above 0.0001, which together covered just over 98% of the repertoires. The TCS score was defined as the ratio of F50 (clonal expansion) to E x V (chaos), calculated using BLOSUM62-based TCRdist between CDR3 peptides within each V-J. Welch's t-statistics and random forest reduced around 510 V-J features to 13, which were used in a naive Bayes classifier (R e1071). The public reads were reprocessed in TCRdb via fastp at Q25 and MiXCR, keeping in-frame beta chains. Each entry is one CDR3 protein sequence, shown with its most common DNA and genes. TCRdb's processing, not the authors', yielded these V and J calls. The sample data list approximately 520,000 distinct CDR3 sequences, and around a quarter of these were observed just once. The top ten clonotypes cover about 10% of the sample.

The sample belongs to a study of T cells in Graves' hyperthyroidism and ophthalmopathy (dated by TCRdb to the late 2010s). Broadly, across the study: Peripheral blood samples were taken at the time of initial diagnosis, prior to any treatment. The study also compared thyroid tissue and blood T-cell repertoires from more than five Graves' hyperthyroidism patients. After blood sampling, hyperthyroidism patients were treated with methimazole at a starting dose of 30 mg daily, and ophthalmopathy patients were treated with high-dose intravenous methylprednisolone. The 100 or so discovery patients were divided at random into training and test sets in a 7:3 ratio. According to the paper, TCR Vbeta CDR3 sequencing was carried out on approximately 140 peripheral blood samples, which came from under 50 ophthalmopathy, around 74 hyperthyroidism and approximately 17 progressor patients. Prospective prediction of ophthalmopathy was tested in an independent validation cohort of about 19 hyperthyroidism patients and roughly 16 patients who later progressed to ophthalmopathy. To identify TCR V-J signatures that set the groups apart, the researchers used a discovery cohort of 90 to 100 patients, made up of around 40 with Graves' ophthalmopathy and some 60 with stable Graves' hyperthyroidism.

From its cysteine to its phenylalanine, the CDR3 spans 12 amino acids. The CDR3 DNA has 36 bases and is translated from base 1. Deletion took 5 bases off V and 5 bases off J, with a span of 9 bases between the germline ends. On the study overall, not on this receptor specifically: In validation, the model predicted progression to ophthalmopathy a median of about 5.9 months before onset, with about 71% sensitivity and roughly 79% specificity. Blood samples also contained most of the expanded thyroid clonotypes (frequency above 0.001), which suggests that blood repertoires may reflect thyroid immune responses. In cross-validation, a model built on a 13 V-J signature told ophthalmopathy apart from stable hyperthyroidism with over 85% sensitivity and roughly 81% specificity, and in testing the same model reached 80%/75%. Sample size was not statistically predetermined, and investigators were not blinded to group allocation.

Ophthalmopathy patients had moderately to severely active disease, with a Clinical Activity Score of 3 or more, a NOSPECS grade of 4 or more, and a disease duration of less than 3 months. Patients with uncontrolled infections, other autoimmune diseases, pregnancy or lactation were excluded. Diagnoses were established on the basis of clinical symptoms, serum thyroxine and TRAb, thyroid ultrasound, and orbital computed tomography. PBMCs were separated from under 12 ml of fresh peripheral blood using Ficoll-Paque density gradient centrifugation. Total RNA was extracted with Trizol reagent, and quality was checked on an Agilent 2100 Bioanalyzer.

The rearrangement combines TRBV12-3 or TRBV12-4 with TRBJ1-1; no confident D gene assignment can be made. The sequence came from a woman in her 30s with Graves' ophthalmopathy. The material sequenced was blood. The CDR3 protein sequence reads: CASSPARTEAFF. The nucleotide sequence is TGTGCCAGCAGTCCAGCGAGAACTGAAGCTTTCTTT.